The 3 T cell receptor beta chains in this list originate from one sample, sequenced in a study of identifying expanded T cells in peripheral blood. Repertoires were generated with immunoSEQ multiplex PCR, while TCRdb's copy carries only in-frame clones and drops some. The data hold 90,000 or so clones, with more than 75% observed a single time. Sequenced sample: blood. These receptors came from a person aged 18 to 75 in good health.

The chain uses TRBV30 and TRBJ1-1; perhaps TRBD1 as D (6 bases). Trimming pared 0 bases from V and 4 bases from J, leaving 9 bases between. Germline assignment: CDR1 GTSNPN and CDR2 SVGIG (reference sequence). CDR3 length equals 13 residues. This chain's CDR3 is CAWSVGGPTEAFF. CDR3 DNA: TGTGCCTGGAGTGTAGGGGGTCCCACTGAAGCTTTCTTT.

The V and J genes are TRBV6-1 and TRBJ2-2; 7 bases line up with TRBD1. Germline lookup yields CDR1 MNHNS and CDR2 SASEGT. V trimming: 2 bases; J trimming: 3 bases; junction bases outside the gene matches: 12. CDR3 length: 18 residues. This CDR3 is CASSELYGTVEDTGELFF. The CDR3 DNA is TGTGCCAGCAGTGAACTATATGGGACAGTGGAAGACACCGGGGAGCTGTTTTTT.

V is TRBV9 and J is TRBJ2-3; D possibly matches TRBD1 or TRBD2 (6 bases each). Germline V CDR1 and CDR2: SGDLS, YYNGEE. The CDR3 extends over 19 amino acids. V was shortened by 0 bases and J by 3 bases, with 23 bases between the two germline ends. The CDR3 nucleotides are TGTGCCAGCAGCGTAGGGCCCAGGGGCGGGACGCTAGGGACAGATACGCAGTATTTT. Amino acids: CASSVGPRGGTLGTDTQYF.